Listed below are T cell receptor beta chains from one sample, sequenced in a study of T cells in Graves' hyperthyroidism and ophthalmopathy. TCRdb passed the multiplex PCR reads through MiXCR, listing each CDR3 protein once. The table shows about 610,000 distinct CDR3 sequences, with approximately 15% occurring only once. The specimen was blood. The receptor set was obtained from a woman aged 35 to 49 with Graves' ophthalmopathy. CDR3s include the opening cysteine and the closing phenylalanine or tryptophan. The D gene is left open where the match is weak. Clone size appears in some rows only: once, few, many, or a class for an expanded clone.

clone_size	v_call	d_call	j_call	cdr3_nt	cdr3_aa
few	TRBV10-3	NA	TRBJ2-7	TGTGCCATCAGGGCCGTAGGGATCGGCGAGCAGTACTTC	CAIRAVGIGEQYF
many	TRBV12-3/TRBV12-4	TRBD1	TRBJ1-5	TGTGCCAGCAGTCGACAGGGGCCTAATCAGCCCCAGCATTTT	CASSRQGPNQPQHF
many	TRBV7-2	TRBD1	TRBJ2-7	TGTGCCAGCAGCCGAGGGACAGCTTACGAGCAGTACTTC	CASSRGTAYEQYF
many	TRBV29-1	TRBD2	TRBJ2-5	TGCAGCGTTGAAGGGACTAGCGGGAGATTTCAAGAGACCCAGTACTTC	CSVEGTSGRFQETQYF
many	TRBV6-1	NA	TRBJ1-2	TGTGCCAGCAGTCCGACTCCTAACTATGGCTACACCTTC	CASSPTPNYGYTF
few	TRBV29-1	NA	TRBJ1-2	TGCAGCGTCCACCTCCAGGGAGGATCTTATGGCTACACCTTC	CSVHLQGGSYGYTF
many	TRBV7-9	TRBD1	TRBJ2-5	TGTGCCAGCAGCCCCGAGGGACAGCAAGAGACCCAGTACTTC	CASSPEGQQETQYF
many	TRBV7-2	NA	TRBJ1-2	TGTGCCAGCAGCTTAGGGGACCAGGGTGGCTACACCTTC	CASSLGDQGGYTF
many	TRBV28	TRBD2	TRBJ2-2	TGTGCCAGCAGTTGGACTAGCACCGGGGAGCTGTTTTTT	CASSWTSTGELFF
many	TRBV6-2/TRBV6-3	NA	TRBJ1-1	TGTGCCAGCAGCAATCCTTGGCAGGGCCACACTGAAGCTTTCTTT	CASSNPWQGHTEAFF
few	TRBV27	TRBD2	TRBJ2-1	TGTGCCAGCAGTAGCGGGGGGTTCTCTGAGCAGTTCTTC	CASSSGGFSEQFF
many	TRBV6-1	NA	TRBJ2-7	TGTGCCAGCAGTGAAGGCGGCGCTAGGTACGAGCAGTACTTC	CASSEGGARYEQYF
many	TRBV12-3/TRBV12-4	TRBD1	TRBJ2-2	TGTGCCAGCGGCTACAGGGGGAACACCGGGGAGCTGTTTTTT	CASGYRGNTGELFF
few	TRBV12-3/TRBV12-4	NA	TRBJ1-1	TGTGCCAGCATTCCTGACAGGTTCGCCACTGAAGCTTTCTTT	CASIPDRFATEAFF
few	TRBV11-1	TRBD2	TRBJ2-7	TGTGCCAGCAGCTTCGGTCCGCGGGAGGGCTACGAGCAGTACTTC	CASSFGPREGYEQYF
many	TRBV3-1	NA	TRBJ1-2	TGTGCCAGCAGCCAAGTCGCAGGGAATGGCTACACCTTC	CASSQVAGNGYTF
many	TRBV28	TRBD1	TRBJ1-1	TGTGCCAGCAGTGGACAGGGCTACACTGAAGCTTTCTTT	CASSGQGYTEAFF
NA	TRBV19	TRBD2	TRBJ2-7	TGTGCCAGTAGTTGGTTGGCTAGCGGGAATTCCTACGAGCAGTACTTC	CASSWLASGNSYEQYF
few	TRBV3-1	NA	TRBJ1-2	TGTGCCAGCAGCCATGGGGCGGACGGCTACACCTTC	CASSHGADGYTF
many	TRBV19	NA	TRBJ1-5	TGTGCCAGTAGTGTGGGGCAGGGGAAATTCCAGCCCCAGCATTTT	CASSVGQGKFQPQHF
many	TRBV20-1	TRBD2	TRBJ2-7	TGCAGTGCTAGAGTTGGACTAGCGGGAGGGCTCAGCTCCTACGAGCAGTACTTC	CSARVGLAGGLSSYEQYF
many	TRBV10-2	TRBD1	TRBJ1-5	TGCGCCAGCAGTGGGACAGGGCAAGATCAGCCCCAGCATTTT	CASSGTGQDQPQHF
many	TRBV2	NA	TRBJ1-1	TGTGCCAGCAACCTCCTATCGACGGAGAACACTGAAGCTTTCTTT	CASNLLSTENTEAFF
many	TRBV14	NA	TRBJ1-1	TGTGCCAGCAGCCTATACCCCAGGGCCCCGGGGGCTTTCTTT	CASSLYPRAPGAFF
few	TRBV12-3/TRBV12-4	NA	TRBJ1-5	TGTGCCAGCCGTGGTAGCAATCAGCCCCCGCATTTT	CASRGSNQPPHF
many	TRBV4-3	NA	TRBJ1-2	TGCGCCAGCAGCCATCTCACCTACTATGGCTACACCTTC	CASSHLTYYGYTF
many	TRBV27	TRBD2	TRBJ2-2	TGTGCCAGCAGTTTTTCGGGAGGGCCCATGAGTACCGGGGAGCTGTTTTTT	CASSFSGGPMSTGELFF
many	TRBV20-1	NA	TRBJ2-2	TGCAGTGCTAGTTACAGCGTTGTTACCGGGGAGCTGTTTTTT	CSASYSVVTGELFF
few	TRBV20-1	NA	TRBJ2-7	TGCAGTGCTAGAGGATATGACTTCTCCTACGAGCAGTACTTC	CSARGYDFSYEQYF
many	TRBV20-1	TRBD1	TRBJ1-5	TGCAGTGCTCCAGGGGGAGGCAATCAGCCCCAGCATTTT	CSAPGGGNQPQHF
many	TRBV6-5	NA	TRBJ1-3	TGTGCCAGCAGTTACGAGGAAGTCCTCTCTGGAAACACCATATATTTT	CASSYEEVLSGNTIYF